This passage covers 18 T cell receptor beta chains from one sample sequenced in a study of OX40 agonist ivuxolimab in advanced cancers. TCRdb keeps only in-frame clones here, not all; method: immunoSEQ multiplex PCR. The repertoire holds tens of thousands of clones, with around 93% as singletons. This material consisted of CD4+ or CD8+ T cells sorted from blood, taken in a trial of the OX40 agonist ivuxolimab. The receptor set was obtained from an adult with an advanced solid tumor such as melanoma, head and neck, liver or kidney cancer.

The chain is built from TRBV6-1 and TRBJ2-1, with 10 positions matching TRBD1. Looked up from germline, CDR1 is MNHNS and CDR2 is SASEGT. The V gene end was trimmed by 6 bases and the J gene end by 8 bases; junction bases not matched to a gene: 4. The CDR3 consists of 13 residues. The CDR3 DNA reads TGTGCCAGCAGGGGGACAGGGGAAGATGAGCAGTTCTTC. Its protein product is CASRGTGEDEQFF.

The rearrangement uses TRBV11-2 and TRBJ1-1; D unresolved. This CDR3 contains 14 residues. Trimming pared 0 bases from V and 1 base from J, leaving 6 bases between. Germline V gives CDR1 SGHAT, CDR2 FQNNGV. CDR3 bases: TGTGCCAGCAGCTTAGACAGGCAGAACACTGAAGCTTTCTTT. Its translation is CASSLDRQNTEAFF.

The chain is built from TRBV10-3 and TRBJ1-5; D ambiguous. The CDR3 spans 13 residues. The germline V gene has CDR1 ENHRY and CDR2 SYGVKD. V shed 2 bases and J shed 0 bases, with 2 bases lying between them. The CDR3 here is CAISEVSNQPQHF. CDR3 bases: TGTGCCATCAGTGAGGTTAGCAATCAGCCCCAGCATTTT.

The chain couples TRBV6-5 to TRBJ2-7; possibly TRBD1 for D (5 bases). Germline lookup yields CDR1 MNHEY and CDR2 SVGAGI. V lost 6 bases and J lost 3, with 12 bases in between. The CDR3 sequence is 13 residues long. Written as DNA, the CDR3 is TGTGCCAGCAGCCGAGACAGCTACTACGAGCAGTACTTC. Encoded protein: CASSRDSYYEQYF.

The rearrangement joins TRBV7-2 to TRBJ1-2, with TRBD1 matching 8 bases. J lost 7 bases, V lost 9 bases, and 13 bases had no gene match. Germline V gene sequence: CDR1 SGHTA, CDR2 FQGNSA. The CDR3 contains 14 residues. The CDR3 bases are TGTGCCAGTCGGGGACAGGATTTTTTTGGTGGCTACACCTTC. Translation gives CASRGQDFFGGYTF.

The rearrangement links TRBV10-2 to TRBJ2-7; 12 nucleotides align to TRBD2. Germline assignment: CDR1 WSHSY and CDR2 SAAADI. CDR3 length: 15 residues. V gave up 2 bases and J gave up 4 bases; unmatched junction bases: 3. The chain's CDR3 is CASSEPTSGSYEQYF. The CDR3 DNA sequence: TGCGCCAGCAGTGAGCCGACTAGCGGGAGTTACGAGCAGTACTTC.

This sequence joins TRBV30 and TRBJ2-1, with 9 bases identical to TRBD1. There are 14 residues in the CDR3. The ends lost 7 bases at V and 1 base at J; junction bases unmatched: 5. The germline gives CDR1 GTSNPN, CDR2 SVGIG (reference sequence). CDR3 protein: CASLGQGSYNEQFF. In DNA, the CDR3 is TGTGCCTCCCTCGGACAGGGGTCCTACAATGAGCAGTTCTTC.

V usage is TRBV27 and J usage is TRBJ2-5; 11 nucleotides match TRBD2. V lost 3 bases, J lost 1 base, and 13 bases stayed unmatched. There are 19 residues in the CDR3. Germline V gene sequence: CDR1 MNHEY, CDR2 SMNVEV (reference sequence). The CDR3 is CASSFTPLTSGSAQETQYF. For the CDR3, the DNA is TGTGCCAGCAGTTTTACCCCCCTAACTAGCGGGAGTGCCCAAGAGACCCAGTACTTC.

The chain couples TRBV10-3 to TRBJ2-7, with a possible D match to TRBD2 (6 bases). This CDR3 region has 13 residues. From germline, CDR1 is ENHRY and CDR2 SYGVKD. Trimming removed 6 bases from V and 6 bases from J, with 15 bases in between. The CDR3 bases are TGTGCCATCAGATTGGGAGGTGAGGGCGAGCAGTACTTC. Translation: CAIRLGGEGEQYF.

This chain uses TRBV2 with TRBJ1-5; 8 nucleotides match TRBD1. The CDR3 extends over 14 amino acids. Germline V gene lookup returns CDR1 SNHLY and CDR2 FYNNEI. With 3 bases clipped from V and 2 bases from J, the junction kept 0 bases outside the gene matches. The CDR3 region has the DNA TGTGCCAGCAGTGAGGACAGGGGCAATCAGCCCCAGCATTTT. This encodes CASSEDRGNQPQHF. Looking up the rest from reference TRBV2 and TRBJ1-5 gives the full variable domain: EPEVTQTPSHQVTQMGQEVILRCVPISNHLYFYWYRQILGQKVEFLVSFYNNEISEKSEIFDDQFSVERPDGSNFTLKIRSTKLEDSAMYFCASSEDRGNQPQHFGDGTRLSIL.

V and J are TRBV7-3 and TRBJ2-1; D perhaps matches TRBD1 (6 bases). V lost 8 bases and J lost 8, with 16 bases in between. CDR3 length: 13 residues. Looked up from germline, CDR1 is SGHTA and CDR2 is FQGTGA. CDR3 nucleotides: TGTGCCAGCGAGACAGGCCCTTTCTATGAGCAGTTCTTC. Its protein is CASETGPFYEQFF.

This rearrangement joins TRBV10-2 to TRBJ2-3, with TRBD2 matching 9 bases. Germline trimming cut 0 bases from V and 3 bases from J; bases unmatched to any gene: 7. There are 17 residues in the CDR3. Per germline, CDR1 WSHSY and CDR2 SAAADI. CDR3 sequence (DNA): TGCGCCAGCAGTGAGTCAGGCGGGGGGGCAGGGACAGATACGCAGTATTTT. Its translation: CASSESGGGAGTDTQYF.

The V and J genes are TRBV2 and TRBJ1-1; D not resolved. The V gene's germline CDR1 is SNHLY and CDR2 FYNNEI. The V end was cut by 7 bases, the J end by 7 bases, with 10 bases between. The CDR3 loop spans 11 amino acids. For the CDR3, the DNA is TGTGCCAGCACCCTCGGTGTTGAAGCTTTCTTT. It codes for CASTLGVEAFF.

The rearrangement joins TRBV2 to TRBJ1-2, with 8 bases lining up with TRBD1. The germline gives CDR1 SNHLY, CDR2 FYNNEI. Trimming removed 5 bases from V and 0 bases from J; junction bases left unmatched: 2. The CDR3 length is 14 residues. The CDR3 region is CASSIQGANYGYTF. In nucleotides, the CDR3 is TGTGCCAGCAGTATACAGGGGGCTAACTATGGCTACACCTTC.

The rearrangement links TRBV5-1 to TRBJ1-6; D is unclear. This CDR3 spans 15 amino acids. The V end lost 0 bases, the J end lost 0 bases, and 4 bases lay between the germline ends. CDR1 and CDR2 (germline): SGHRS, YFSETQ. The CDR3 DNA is TGCGCCAGCAGCTTGGACAGCTCCTATAATTCACCCCTCCACTTT. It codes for CASSLDSSYNSPLHF.

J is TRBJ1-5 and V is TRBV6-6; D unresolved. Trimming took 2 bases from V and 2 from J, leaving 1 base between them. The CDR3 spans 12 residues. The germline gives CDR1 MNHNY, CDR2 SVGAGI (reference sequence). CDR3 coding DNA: TGTGCCAGCAGTTACGGCAATCAGCCCCAGCATTTT. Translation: CASSYGNQPQHF.

The DNA of the CDR3 is TGCGCCAGCAGCTCGACAGGGCTAACAGATACGCAGTATTTT. Protein sequence: CASSSTGLTDTQYF. V is TRBV5-1 and J is TRBJ2-3, with 7 bases matching TRBD1. The CDR3 runs 14 residues. V was clipped by 3 bases and J by 3 bases; unmatched bases: 4. CDR1 SGHRS and CDR2 YFSETQ come from the germline V gene.

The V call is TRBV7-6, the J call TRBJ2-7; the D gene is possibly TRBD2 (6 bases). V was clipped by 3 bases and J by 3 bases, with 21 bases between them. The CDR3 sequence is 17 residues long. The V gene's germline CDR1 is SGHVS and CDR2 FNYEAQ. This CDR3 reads CASSLYAGTSQNYEQYF. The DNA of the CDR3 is TGTGCCAGCAGCTTGTATGCCGGGACTTCCCAAAACTACGAGCAGTACTTC.